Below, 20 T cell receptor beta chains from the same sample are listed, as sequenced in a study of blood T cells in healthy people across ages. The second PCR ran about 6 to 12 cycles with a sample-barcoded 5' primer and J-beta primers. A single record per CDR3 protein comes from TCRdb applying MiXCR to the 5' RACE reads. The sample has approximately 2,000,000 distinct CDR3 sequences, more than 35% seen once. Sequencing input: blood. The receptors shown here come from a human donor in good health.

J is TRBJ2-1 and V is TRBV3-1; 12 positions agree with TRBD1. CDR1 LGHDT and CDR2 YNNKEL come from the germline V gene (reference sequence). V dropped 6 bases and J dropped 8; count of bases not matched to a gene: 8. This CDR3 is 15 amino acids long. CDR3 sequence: CASSERDRGLDEQFF. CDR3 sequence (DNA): TGTGCCAGCAGTGAACGGGACAGGGGGCTGGATGAGCAGTTCTTC.

The CDR3 here is CASSQGQARAQYF. The CDR3 DNA reads as TGTGCCAGCAGCCAGGGCCAGGCCAGGGCCCAGTACTTC. The J gene is TRBJ2-5, the V gene TRBV12-3 or TRBV12-4, with D possibly being TRBD1 (5 bases). Trimming took 6 bases from V and 9 from J, leaving 17 bases between them. This CDR3 spans 13 amino acids.

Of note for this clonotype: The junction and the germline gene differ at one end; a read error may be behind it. DNA for the CDR3: TGCGCCAGCAGCTTGGGGGTTAACAATGAGCTGTTCTTC. Protein: CASSLGVNNELFF. This chain links TRBV5-1 with TRBJ2-1; D ambiguous. This CDR3 is built from 13 residues. Germline CDR1 is SGHRS and CDR2 is YFSETQ. Together with reference TRBV5-1 and TRBJ2-1, the CDR3 gives the full variable domain: KAGVTQTPRYLIKTRGQQVTLSCSPISGHRSVSWYQQTPGQGLQFLFEYFSETQRNKGNFPGRFSGRQFSNSRSEMNVSTLELGDSALYLCASSLGVNNELFFGPGTRLTVL.

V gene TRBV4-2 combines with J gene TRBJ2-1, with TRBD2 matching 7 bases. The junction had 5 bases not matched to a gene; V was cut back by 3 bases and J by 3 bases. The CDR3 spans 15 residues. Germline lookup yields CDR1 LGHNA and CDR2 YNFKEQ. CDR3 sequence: CASSHLGGDYNEQFF. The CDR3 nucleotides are TGTGCCAGCAGCCACCTGGGGGGGGACTACAATGAGCAGTTCTTC.

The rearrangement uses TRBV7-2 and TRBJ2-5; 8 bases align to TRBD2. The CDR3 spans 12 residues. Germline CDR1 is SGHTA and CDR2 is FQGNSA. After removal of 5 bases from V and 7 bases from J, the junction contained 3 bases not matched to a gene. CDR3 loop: CASSPREGTQYF. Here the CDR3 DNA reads TGTGCCAGCAGCCCCCGGGAGGGGACCCAGTACTTC.

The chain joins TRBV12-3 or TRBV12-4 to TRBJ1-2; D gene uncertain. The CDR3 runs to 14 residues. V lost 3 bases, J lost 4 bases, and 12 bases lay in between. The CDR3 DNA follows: TGTGCCAGCAGTTTTCACAGTAAGGGCTATGGCTACACCTTC. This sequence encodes CASSFHSKGYGYTF.

The CDR3 sequence: CASSLGGLNREFF. The CDR3 nucleotides are TGTGCCAGCAGTTTAGGCGGTCTGAATCGGGAGTTCTTC. V and J are TRBV12-3 or TRBV12-4 and TRBJ2-1; D is undetermined. V lost 1 base and J 14 bases, leaving 15 bases between the germline ends. The CDR3 covers 13 residues.

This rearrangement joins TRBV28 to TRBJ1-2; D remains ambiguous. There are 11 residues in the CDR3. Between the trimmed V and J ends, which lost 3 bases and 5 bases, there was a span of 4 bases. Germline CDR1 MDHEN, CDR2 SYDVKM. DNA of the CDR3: TGTGCCAGCAGTTTGTGGTATGGCTACACCTTC. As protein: CASSLWYGYTF.

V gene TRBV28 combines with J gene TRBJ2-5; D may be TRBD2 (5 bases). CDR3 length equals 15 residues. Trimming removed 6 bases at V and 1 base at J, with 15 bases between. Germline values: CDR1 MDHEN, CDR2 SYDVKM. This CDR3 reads CASSRIREVQETQYF. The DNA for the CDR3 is TGTGCCAGCAGCAGGATCCGGGAAGTCCAAGAGACCCAGTACTTC.

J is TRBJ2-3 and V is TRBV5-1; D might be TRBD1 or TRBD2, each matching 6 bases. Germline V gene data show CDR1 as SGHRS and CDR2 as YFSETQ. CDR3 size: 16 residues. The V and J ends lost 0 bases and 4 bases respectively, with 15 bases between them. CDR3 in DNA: TGCGCCAGCAGCTTGGCCGGGGGCACCCGGGCAGATACGCAGTATTTT. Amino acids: CASSLAGGTRADTQYF.

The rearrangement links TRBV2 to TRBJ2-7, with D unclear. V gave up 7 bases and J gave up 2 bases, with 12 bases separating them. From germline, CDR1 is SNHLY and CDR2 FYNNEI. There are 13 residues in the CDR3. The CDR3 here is CASKDLLPYEQYF. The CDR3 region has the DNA TGTGCCAGCAAGGATCTCCTACCCTACGAGCAGTACTTC.

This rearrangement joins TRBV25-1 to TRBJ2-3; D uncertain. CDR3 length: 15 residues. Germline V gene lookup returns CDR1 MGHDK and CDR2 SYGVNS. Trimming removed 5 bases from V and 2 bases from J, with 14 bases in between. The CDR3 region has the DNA TGTGCCAGCAGTTACGGAACAGAGTCCACAGATACGCAGTATTTT. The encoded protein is CASSYGTESTDTQYF.

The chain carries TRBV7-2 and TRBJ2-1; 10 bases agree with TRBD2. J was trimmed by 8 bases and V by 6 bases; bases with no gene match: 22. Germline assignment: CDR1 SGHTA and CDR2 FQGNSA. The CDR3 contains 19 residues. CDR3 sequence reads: CASSLIVLAGELGLDEQFF. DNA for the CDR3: TGTGCCAGCAGTTTAATCGTCCTAGCGGGGGAGCTCGGCCTGGATGAGCAGTTCTTC.

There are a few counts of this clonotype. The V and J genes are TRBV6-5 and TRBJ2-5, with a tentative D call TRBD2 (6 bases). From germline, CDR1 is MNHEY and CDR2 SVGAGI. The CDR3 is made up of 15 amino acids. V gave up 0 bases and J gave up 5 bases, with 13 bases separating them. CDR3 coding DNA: TGTGCCAGCAGTTACTCGAATGGAGGGTCCGAGACCCAGTACTTC. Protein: CASSYSNGGSETQYF.

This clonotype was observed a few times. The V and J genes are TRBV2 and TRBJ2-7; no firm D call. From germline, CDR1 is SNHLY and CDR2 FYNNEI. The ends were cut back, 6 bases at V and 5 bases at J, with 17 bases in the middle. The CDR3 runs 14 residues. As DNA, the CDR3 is TGTGCCAGCAGGACAACAGTGCGTGGGAACGAGCAGTACTTC. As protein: CASRTTVRGNEQYF.

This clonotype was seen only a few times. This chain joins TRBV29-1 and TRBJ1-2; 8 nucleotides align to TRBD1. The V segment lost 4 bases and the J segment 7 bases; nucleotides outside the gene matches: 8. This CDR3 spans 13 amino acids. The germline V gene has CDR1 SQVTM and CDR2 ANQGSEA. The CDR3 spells CSVVPGGAGGYTF. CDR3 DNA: TGCAGCGTTGTCCCAGGGGGCGCGGGTGGCTACACCTTC.

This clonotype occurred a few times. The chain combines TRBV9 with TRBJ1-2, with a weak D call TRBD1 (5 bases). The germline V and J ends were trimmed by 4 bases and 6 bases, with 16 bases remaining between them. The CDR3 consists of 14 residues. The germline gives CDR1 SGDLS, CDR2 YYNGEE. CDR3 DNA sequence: TGTGCCAGCAGCCCCAGTCGGGGCGTAGATGGCTACACCTTC. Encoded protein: CASSPSRGVDGYTF.

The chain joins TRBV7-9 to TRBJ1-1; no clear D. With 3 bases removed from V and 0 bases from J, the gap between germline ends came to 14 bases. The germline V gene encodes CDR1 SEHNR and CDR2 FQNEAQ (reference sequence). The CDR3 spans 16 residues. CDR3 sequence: CASSFGTILMNTEAFF. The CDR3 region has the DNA TGTGCCAGCAGCTTCGGAACCATCCTCATGAACACTGAAGCTTTCTTT.

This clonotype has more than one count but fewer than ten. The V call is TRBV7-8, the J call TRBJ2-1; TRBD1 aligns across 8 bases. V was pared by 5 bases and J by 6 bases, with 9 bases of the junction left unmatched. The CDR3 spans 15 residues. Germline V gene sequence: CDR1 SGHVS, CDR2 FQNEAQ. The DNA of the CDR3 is TGTGCCAGCAGCACAACCGGGACAGGTGGCAATGAGCAGTTCTTC. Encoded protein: CASSTTGTGGNEQFF. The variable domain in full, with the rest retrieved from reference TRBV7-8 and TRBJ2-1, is GAGVSQSPRYKVAKRGQDVALRCDPISGHVSLFWYQQALGQGPEFLTYFQNEAQLDKSGLPSDRFFAERPEGSVSTLKIQRTQQEDSAVYLCASSTTGTGGNEQFFGPGTRLTVL.

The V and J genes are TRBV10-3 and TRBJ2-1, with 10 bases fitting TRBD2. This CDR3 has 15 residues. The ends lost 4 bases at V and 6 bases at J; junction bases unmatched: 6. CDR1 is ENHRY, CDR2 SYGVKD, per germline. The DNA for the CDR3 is TGTGCCATCAGTGTGCTAGCGGGGGAAGGCAATGAGCAGTTCTTC. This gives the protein CAISVLAGEGNEQFF.